These 14 T cell receptor beta chains originate from one sample sequenced in a study of low-dose radiotherapy and immunotherapy resistance in tumors. Time point specified: before trial treatment. Gene-specific TRAV and TRBV primers were used for first-strand cDNA, covering alpha and beta chains. TCR amplification involved 20 PCR cycles with a constant-region primer and V-primer adapter. TCRdb processed the reads anew with MiXCR; each CDR3 protein has one entry. The sample carries about 60,000 distinct CDR3 sequences, approximately 26% recorded once. This specimen was PBMCs, taken before treatment. These receptors were collected from a male donor with prostate cancer.

This clonotype was counted at least ten times. The V gene is TRBV30, the J gene TRBJ1-1; D ambiguous. V lost 0 bases and J lost 5, with 10 bases in between. The CDR3 length is 13 residues. The V gene's germline CDR1 is GTSNPN and CDR2 SVGIG (reference sequence). CDR3 protein: CAWSVMGGTEAFF. The CDR3 DNA is TGTGCCTGGAGTGTAATGGGAGGTACTGAAGCTTTCTTT.

In this sample, this clonotype turned up many times. The chain carries TRBV5-6 and TRBJ1-1; D is uncertain. CDR1 is SGHDT, CDR2 YYEEEE, per germline. The germline V and J ends were trimmed by 5 bases and 1 base, with 15 bases remaining between them. CDR3 length: 15 residues. This CDR3 is CASRTGSQPNTEAFF. The DNA of the CDR3 is TGTGCCAGCAGGACCGGGTCTCAACCGAACACTGAAGCTTTCTTT.

This clonotype showed up just once. The rearrangement links TRBV9 to TRBJ1-2; the D is unclear. The CDR3 runs 15 residues. Looked up from germline, CDR1 is SGDLS and CDR2 is YYNGEE. Trimming pared 6 bases from V and 8 bases from J, leaving 23 bases between. The CDR3, as DNA: TGTGCCAGCACCGAGGCGGGCACCCCGCCTGAGGGCTACACCTTC. This codes for CASTEAGTPPEGYTF.

V and J are TRBV12-3 or TRBV12-4 and TRBJ1-2; TRBD1 might be the D (5 bases). The CDR3 runs to 14 residues. V dropped 5 bases and J dropped 5 bases, with 15 bases sitting between them. Here the CDR3 reads CASSPPGRIYGYTF. As DNA, the CDR3 is TGTGCCAGCAGTCCACCGGGACGGATTTATGGCTACACCTTC.

This clonotype has ten or more counts. The V gene is TRBV3-1, the J gene TRBJ1-1; no reliable D call. V lost 6 bases and J 1 base, leaving 9 bases between the germline ends. Germline V gene lookup returns CDR1 LGHDT and CDR2 YNNKEL (reference sequence). The CDR3 contains 13 residues. CDR3 loop: CASRTASNTEAFF. For the CDR3, the DNA is TGTGCCAGCAGGACCGCATCGAACACTGAAGCTTTCTTT.

The chain links TRBV27 to TRBJ2-1; 10 positions match TRBD2. V gave up 6 bases and J gave up 1 base; unmatched junction bases: 12. This CDR3 spans 18 amino acids. Germline CDR1 MNHEY, CDR2 SMNVEV (reference sequence). CDR3 nucleotides: TGTGCCAGCAGCTTACTAGCGGGATCCATTAAATCCTACAATGAGCAGTTCTTC. This gives the protein CASSLLAGSIKSYNEQFF.

The chain uses TRBV6-2 or TRBV6-3 and TRBJ2-2; 8 bases are shared with TRBD1. V shed 0 bases and J 1 base; nucleotides not matched to a gene: 1. Per the germline V gene, CDR1 is MNHEY and CDR2 is SVGEGT. The CDR3 runs 16 residues. The CDR3 DNA follows: TGTGCCAGCAGTTACTCCAGGGGGCAGAACACCGGGGAGCTGTTTTTT. This codes for CASSYSRGQNTGELFF.

This sequence joins TRBV20-1 and TRBJ2-7; possibly TRBD1 for D (6 bases). The CDR3 is 13 amino acids. Germline V gene sequence: CDR1 DFQATT, CDR2 SNEGSKA (reference sequence). V dropped 5 bases and J dropped 1 base, with 12 bases sitting between them. CDR3 bases: TGCAGTGCTCAAACGGGGACATCCTACGAGCAGTACTTC. It is translated as CSAQTGTSYEQYF.

At least ten counts were recorded for this clonotype. V gene TRBV5-1 combines with J gene TRBJ2-2; TRBD2 is a possible D gene (5 bases). The V end lost 0 bases, the J end lost 1 base, and 10 bases lay between the germline ends. The CDR3 has 16 amino acids. Germline CDR1 is SGHRS and CDR2 is YFSETQ. The CDR3 coding sequence is TGCGCCAGCAGCTTGGAAAGCGGAGAGAACACCGGGGAGCTGTTTTTT. Protein sequence: CASSLESGENTGELFF.

This clonotype came up many times. The chain couples TRBV9 to TRBJ2-1; D is undetermined. The CDR3 sequence is 15 residues long. V was trimmed by 0 bases and J by 7 bases, leaving 14 bases between them. From germline, CDR1 is SGDLS and CDR2 YYNGEE. The CDR3 here is CASSVDSGKFNEQFF. The CDR3 region has the DNA TGTGCCAGCAGCGTAGATTCTGGCAAGTTTAATGAGCAGTTCTTC.

This sequence joins TRBV28 and TRBJ2-2; D not certain. CDR1 MDHEN and CDR2 SYDVKM come from the germline V gene. The CDR3 is 13 amino acids. V was trimmed by 6 bases and J by 7 bases, leaving 12 bases between them. This CDR3 is CASSPNQVGELFF. In DNA, the CDR3 is TGTGCCAGCAGCCCCAACCAGGTCGGGGAGCTGTTTTTT. Drawing the rest from reference TRBV28 and TRBJ2-2, the complete variable domain is DVKVTQSSRYLVKRTGEKVFLECVQDMDHENMFWYRQDPGLGLRLIYFSYDVKMKEKGDIPEGYSVSREKKERFSLILESASTNQTSMYLCASSPNQVGELFFGEGSRLTVL.

In this sample, this clonotype turned up many times. The J gene is TRBJ1-5, the V gene TRBV6-2 or TRBV6-3; 10 positions agree with TRBD1. The CDR3 totals 16 residues. V was pared by 7 bases and J by 4 bases, with 10 bases of the junction left unmatched. The germline CDR1 and CDR2 sequences are MNHEY and SVGEGT. The CDR3: CASTKLGQGLNQPQHF. In nucleotides, the CDR3 is TGTGCCAGCACCAAACTGGGACAGGGGTTAAATCAGCCCCAGCATTTT.

This clonotype has ten or more counts. The chain links TRBV20-1 to TRBJ1-1; D is unresolved. Deletions cut 0 bases from V and 4 bases from J, with 9 bases between. The CDR3 is 13 amino acids. CDR1 is DFQATT and CDR2 is SNEGSKA in the germline V gene (reference sequence). CDR3 amino acids: CSARDMRSTEAFF. CDR3 DNA sequence: TGCAGTGCTAGAGATATGCGCAGCACTGAAGCTTTCTTT.

This clonotype was observed a few times. The J gene is TRBJ1-5, the V gene TRBV6-5; 8 positions match TRBD1. The CDR3 extends over 17 amino acids. With 8 bases clipped from V and 7 bases from J, the junction kept 19 bases outside the gene matches. Germline V gene lookup returns CDR1 MNHEY and CDR2 SVGAGI. The CDR3, as DNA: TGTGCCAGCGGGAGACGACAGGGGCCAGGGCTTGGGCAGCCCCAGCATTTT. This gives the protein CASGRRQGPGLGQPQHF.